A single sample gave rise to the 31 T cell receptor beta chains below, sequenced in a study of T cell responses to AZD1222 COVID-19 vaccine. Repertoires were generated with immunoSEQ multiplex PCR, while TCRdb's copy carries only in-frame clones and drops some. The sample lists about 120,000 clones, 75% to 95% occurring once. The sequencing used peripheral blood, collected 28 days after the second dose of the MenACWY control vaccine. The receptor source for this set is an adult who received the MenACWY meningococcal vaccine as a control.

This clone was seen just once. The chain carries TRBV6-1 and TRBJ2-1; 13 nucleotides align to TRBD2. Germline trimming cut 4 bases from V and 6 bases from J; bases unmatched to any gene: 6. The CDR3 has 16 residues. CDR1 is MNHNS, CDR2 SASEGT, per germline. In nucleotides, the CDR3 is TGTGCCAGCAGTGCCGCGTGGACTAGCGGGGGCAATGAGCAGTTCTTC. Translating it yields CASSAAWTSGGNEQFF.

This chain joins TRBV10-3 and TRBJ1-5; maybe TRBD1 (5 bases). The germline V gene has CDR1 ENHRY and CDR2 SYGVKD. The CDR3 is made up of 16 amino acids. The ends were cut back, 3 bases at V and 2 bases at J, with 14 bases in the middle. The DNA of the CDR3 is TGTGCCATCAGTGACCGGCAGGGCGGTGGCAATCAGCCCCAGCATTTT. Translation gives CAISDRQGGGNQPQHF.

The V call is TRBV5-1, the J call TRBJ2-5, with D tentatively TRBD2 (5 bases). V shed 6 bases and J shed 5 bases, with 17 bases lying between them. CDR3 length equals 14 residues. CDR1 and CDR2 (germline): SGHRS, YFSETQ. The DNA for the CDR3 is TGCGCCAGCACCCGGACCCTCGGGGAGGAGACCCAGTACTTC. Its protein is CASTRTLGEETQYF.

This chain connects TRBV9 to TRBJ2-3, with TRBD1 identical over 9 bases. This CDR3 has 16 amino acids. J gave up 2 bases and V 0 bases, and 4 bases lay outside the gene matches. The germline CDR1 and CDR2 sequences are SGDLS and YYNGEE. The CDR3 DNA reads as TGTGCCAGCAGCGTAGGAGGGACAGGGATCACAGATACGCAGTATTTT. Protein product: CASSVGGTGITDTQYF.

The chain recombines TRBV14 with TRBJ2-3; 11 nucleotides match TRBD2. V lost 4 bases and J lost 2; bases outside the gene matches: 8. CDR1 and CDR2 (germline): SGHDN, FVKESK. This CDR3 is 17 amino acids long. CDR3 DNA: TGTGCCAGCAGCCGACGGACTAGCGGGTGGCCCACAGATACGCAGTATTTT. This sequence encodes CASSRRTSGWPTDTQYF.

V and J are TRBV5-5 and TRBJ2-6; D gene unclear. Germline assignment: CDR1 SGHKS and CDR2 YYEKEE (reference sequence). This CDR3 comprises 15 residues. V was pared by 0 bases and J by 1 base, with 5 bases between. The DNA of the CDR3 is TGTGCCAGCAGCTTGGGCCCGTCTGGGGCCAACGTCCTGACTTTC. Translating gives CASSLGPSGANVLTF.

This chain connects TRBV6-1 to TRBJ1-6; no firm D call. Germline V gene lookup returns CDR1 MNHNS and CDR2 SASEGT. The CDR3 is 14 amino acids. V was trimmed by 2 bases and J by 7 bases, leaving 9 bases between them. The CDR3 nucleotides read TGTGCCAGCAGTGAAATTTTTGGGAATTCACCCCTCCACTTT. This encodes CASSEIFGNSPLHF.

This sequence joins TRBV2 and TRBJ1-1; unclear D gene. CDR3 length: 14 residues. The germline CDR1 and CDR2 sequences are SNHLY and FYNNEI. The germline V and J ends were trimmed by 5 bases and 1 base, with 11 bases remaining between them. CDR3 loop: CASSPQVGNTEAFF. DNA of the CDR3: TGTGCCAGCAGTCCTCAGGTAGGGAACACTGAAGCTTTCTTT.

This chain joins TRBV18 and TRBJ1-4; possibly TRBD1 for D (5 bases). Germline CDR1 and CDR2: KGHSH and LQKENI. V was shortened by 1 base and J by 6 bases, with 6 bases between the two germline ends. The CDR3 totals 13 residues. CDR3 region: CASSPRDDEKLFF. Written as DNA, the CDR3 is TGTGCCAGCTCACCACGGGACGATGAAAAACTGTTTTTT.

V and J are TRBV19 and TRBJ2-7; D not resolved. The V and J ends lost 3 bases and 3 bases respectively, with 12 bases between them. The CDR3 sequence is 14 residues long. Germline lookup yields CDR1 LNHDA and CDR2 SQIVND (reference sequence). DNA for the CDR3: TGTGCCAGTAGTATTGGTCCAGTGGACTACGAGCAGTACTTC. Amino acid sequence: CASSIGPVDYEQYF.

This clone showed up just a few times. The chain's CDR3 is CASSLVGQGSSPLHF. As DNA, the CDR3 is TGTGCCAGCAGCTTAGTGGGACAGGGCTCTTCACCCCTCCACTTT. The chain employs TRBV11-2 and TRBJ1-6; 9 bases match TRBD1. The trim removed 1 base at V and 9 bases at J, leaving 4 bases unmatched. Germline loops: CDR1 SGHAT, CDR2 FQNNGV. The CDR3 loop spans 15 amino acids.

CDR3 amino acids: CASSLEGKMGYTF. The CDR3 DNA reads TGTGCCAGCAGTTTAGAGGGGAAAATGGGCTACACCTTC. The rearrangement links TRBV12-3 or TRBV12-4 to TRBJ1-2; a weak D match, TRBD1 (5 bases). Trimming stripped 1 base from V and 8 bases from J, with 11 bases between. The CDR3 is 13 residues long.

The chain joins TRBV7-9 to TRBJ1-1; D ambiguous. Germline V CDR1 and CDR2: SEHNR, FQNEAQ (reference sequence). The CDR3 totals 13 residues. V was clipped by 6 bases and J by 3 bases, with 11 bases between them. The CDR3 DNA sequence: TGTGCCAGCAGTTTGACAACGGACACTGAAGCTTTCTTT. Protein: CASSLTTDTEAFF. The variable domain in full, with the rest retrieved from reference TRBV7-9 and TRBJ1-1, is DTGVSQNPRHKITKRGQNVTFRCDPISEHNRLYWYRQTLGQGPEFLTYFQNEAQLEKSRLLSDRFSAERPKGSFSTLEIQRTEQGDSAMYLCASSLTTDTEAFFGQGTRLTVV.

The CDR3: CSVESGPGETQYF. CDR3 sequence (DNA): TGCAGCGTTGAATCGGGTCCCGGAGAGACCCAGTACTTC. The chain has TRBV29-1 and TRBJ2-5, with unresolved D. The CDR3 extends over 13 amino acids. Germline CDR1 and CDR2: SQVTM and ANQGSEA. Trimming pared 2 bases from V and 4 bases from J, leaving 11 bases between.

The rearrangement joins TRBV7-8 to TRBJ2-5; D is possibly TRBD1 or TRBD2 (6 bases each). In germline, CDR1 is SGHVS, CDR2 FQNEAQ. The CDR3 sequence is 12 residues long. Trimming removed 5 bases at V and 4 bases at J, with 8 bases between. CDR3 bases: TGTGCCAGCAGCGGAGGGGGAGAGACCCAGTACTTC. This codes for CASSGGGETQYF.

The rearrangement joins TRBV5-6 to TRBJ1-2; 8 bases are a match to TRBD1. From germline, CDR1 is SGHDT and CDR2 YYEEEE. V lost 3 bases, J lost 9 bases, and 7 bases stayed unmatched. The CDR3 is 13 amino acids. In nucleotides, the CDR3 is TGTGCCAGCAGCTATGGACAGGGCGGTAGCTACACCTTC. This translates into CASSYGQGGSYTF.

CDR3: CASSQVYTPSNQPQHF. The CDR3 coding sequence is TGCGCCAGCAGCCAAGTGTACACCCCTAGCAATCAGCCCCAGCATTTT. This chain connects TRBV4-1 to TRBJ1-5, with no clear D. V was clipped by 1 base and J by 0 bases, with 10 bases between them. The length of the CDR3 is 16 residues. Germline V gene sequence: CDR1 MGHRA, CDR2 YSYEKL.

The chain employs TRBV11-3 and TRBJ2-1; 8 nucleotides match TRBD2. The CDR3 sequence is 16 residues long. V was clipped by 0 bases and J by 8 bases; unmatched bases: 9. Germline CDR1 reads SGHNT; CDR2 reads YENEEA. CDR3 bases: TGTGCCAGCAGCTTAGAATCTGCGGGGGGATTGGATGAGCAGTTCTTC. As protein: CASSLESAGGLDEQFF. The whole variable domain, filled in from reference TRBV11-3 and TRBJ2-1, reads EAGVVQSPRYKIIEKKQPVAFWCNPISGHNTLYWYLQNLGQGPELLIRYENEEAVDDSQLPKDRFSAERLKGVDSTLKIQPAELGDSAVYLCASSLESAGGLDEQFFGPGTRLTVL.

The chain links TRBV27 to TRBJ2-7; D is unresolved. This CDR3 region has 14 residues. Germline lookup yields CDR1 MNHEY and CDR2 SMNVEV (reference sequence). Trimming left V 3 bases short and J 6 bases short, with 15 bases between. For the CDR3, the DNA is TGTGCCAGCAGTTTCCGAACAAAGAGTGGCGAGCAGTACTTC. As protein: CASSFRTKSGEQYF.

The rearrangement joins TRBV14 to TRBJ1-3, with 10 bases matching TRBD1. V lost 4 bases to trimming and J lost 9 bases; unmatched junction nucleotides: 6. From germline, CDR1 is SGHDN and CDR2 FVKESK. The CDR3 has 14 amino acids. The CDR3 region is CASSPGTGAPTIYF. Written as DNA, the CDR3 is TGTGCCAGCAGCCCGGGGACAGGGGCCCCCACCATATATTTT.

The V call is TRBV28, the J call TRBJ1-1, with a weak D call TRBD1 (6 bases). The CDR3 consists of 14 residues. Germline V CDR1 and CDR2: MDHEN, SYDVKM. V gave up 5 bases and J gave up 5 bases, with 15 bases separating them. CDR3 DNA: TGTGCCAGCAGTATACAAACAGGGAGGACTGAAGCTTTCTTT. Protein product: CASSIQTGRTEAFF.

The V and J genes are TRBV18 and TRBJ2-1, with 7 bases lining up with TRBD2. CDR3 size: 15 residues. V dropped 2 bases and J dropped 7; count of bases not matched to a gene: 8. Germline loops: CDR1 KGHSH, CDR2 LQKENI. CDR3: CASSPGRGEGNEQFF. CDR3 coding DNA: TGTGCCAGCTCACCAGGGAGGGGAGAGGGAAATGAGCAGTTCTTC.

The chain combines TRBV12-3 or TRBV12-4 with TRBJ1-1; a possible D gene is TRBD1 (5 bases). This CDR3 is 13 amino acids long. Trimming removed 7 bases from V and 6 bases from J, with 15 bases in between. The chain's CDR3 is CASTPRDPPEAFF. The CDR3 DNA reads as TGTGCCAGCACCCCCCGGGACCCCCCTGAAGCTTTCTTT.

V and J are TRBV6-6 and TRBJ2-3, with 7 bases that match TRBD2. V was clipped by 6 bases and J by 5 bases; unmatched bases: 11. Germline lookup yields CDR1 MNHNY and CDR2 SVGAGI (reference sequence). The CDR3 sequence is 15 residues long. The CDR3 loop is CASRAGTTSVDTQYF. The DNA of the CDR3 is TGTGCCAGCAGAGCCGGGACTACCTCTGTAGATACGCAGTATTTT.

The chain has TRBV4-3 and TRBJ1-6; D may be TRBD1 (6 bases). Germline loops: CDR1 LGHNA, CDR2 YSLEER. The CDR3 length is 16 residues. V dropped 1 base and J dropped 12 bases, with 19 bases sitting between them. CDR3 sequence reads: CASSQGRKQGGEPLHF. The CDR3 DNA reads as TGCGCCAGCAGCCAAGGAAGGAAACAGGGTGGAGAACCCCTCCACTTT.

This chain uses TRBV29-1 with TRBJ2-3; possible D gene TRBD1, 6 bases. The germline V gene has CDR1 SQVTM and CDR2 ANQGSEA. V lost 6 bases and J lost 2, with 12 bases in between. There are 13 residues in the CDR3. The CDR3 DNA sequence: TGCAGCGTGCAACAGGGTCCCACAGATACGCAGTATTTT. It encodes CSVQQGPTDTQYF.

V is TRBV19 and J is TRBJ1-1; D remains ambiguous. From germline, CDR1 is LNHDA and CDR2 SQIVND (reference sequence). This CDR3 has 18 amino acids. Trimming removed 3 bases at V and 1 base at J, with 21 bases between. The CDR3 spells CASSMPRSRYTPNTEAFF. DNA for the CDR3: TGTGCCAGTAGTATGCCCCGTTCAAGGTATACACCGAACACTGAAGCTTTCTTT.

As for this clone: Additional DNA sequences in this sample encode the identical CDR3. The chain links TRBV5-1 to TRBJ2-3; 7 bases fit TRBD1. J was trimmed by 5 bases and V by 0 bases; bases with no gene match: 3. The CDR3 sequence is 14 residues long. CDR1 SGHRS and CDR2 YFSETQ come from the germline V gene. This CDR3 reads CASSLGQGLDTQYF. The CDR3 nucleotides read TGCGCCAGCAGCTTGGGACAGGGTCTAGATACGCAGTATTTT. Full variable domain (outside the CDR3, taken from reference TRBV5-1 and TRBJ2-3): KAGVTQTPRYLIKTRGQQVTLSCSPISGHRSVSWYQQTPGQGLQFLFEYFSETQRNKGNFPGRFSGRQFSNSRSEMNVSTLELGDSALYLCASSLGQGLDTQYFGPGTRLTVL.

The V and J genes are TRBV20-1 and TRBJ2-7; no clear D gene. The ends were cut back, 4 bases at V and 4 bases at J, with 2 bases in the middle. The CDR3 runs to 9 residues. Germline values: CDR1 DFQATT, CDR2 SNEGSKA (reference sequence). The DNA for the CDR3 is TGCAGTGCTAATTACGAGCAGTACTTC. This encodes CSANYEQYF.

V and J are TRBV6-4 and TRBJ2-7, with D perhaps matching TRBD2 (6 bases). Germline V gene sequence: CDR1 MRHNA, CDR2 SNTAGT. The V and J ends lost 6 bases and 3 bases respectively, with 15 bases between them. This CDR3 comprises 14 residues. In DNA, the CDR3 is TGTGCCAGCAGCCAAGGGCGGGAATGCTACGAGCAGTACTTC. Encoded protein: CASSQGRECYEQYF.

This clone appeared a few times. V gene TRBV6-2 or TRBV6-3 combines with J gene TRBJ2-3, with D possibly being TRBD2 (6 bases). V lost 6 bases and J lost 0, with 19 bases in between. The germline V gene encodes CDR1 MNHEY and CDR2 SVGEGT. This CDR3 is built from 17 residues. The CDR3 is CASSNSRRGKSTDTQYF. The DNA of the CDR3 is TGTGCCAGCAGCAATAGTCGGCGGGGTAAGAGCACAGATACGCAGTATTTT.